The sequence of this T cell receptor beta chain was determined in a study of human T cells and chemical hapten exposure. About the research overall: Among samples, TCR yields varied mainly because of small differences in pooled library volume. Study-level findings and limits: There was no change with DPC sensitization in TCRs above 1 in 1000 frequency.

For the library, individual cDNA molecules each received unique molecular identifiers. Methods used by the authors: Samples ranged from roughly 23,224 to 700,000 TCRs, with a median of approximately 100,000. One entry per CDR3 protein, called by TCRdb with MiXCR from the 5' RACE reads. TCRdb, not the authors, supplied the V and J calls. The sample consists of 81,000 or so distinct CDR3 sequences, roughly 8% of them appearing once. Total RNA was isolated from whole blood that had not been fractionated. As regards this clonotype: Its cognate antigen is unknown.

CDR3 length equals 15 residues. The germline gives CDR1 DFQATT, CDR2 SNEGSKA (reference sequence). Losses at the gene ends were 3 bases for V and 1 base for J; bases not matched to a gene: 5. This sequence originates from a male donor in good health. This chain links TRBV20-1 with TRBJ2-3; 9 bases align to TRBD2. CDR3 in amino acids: CSASLTSGRTDTQYF. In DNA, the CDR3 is TGCAGTGCTAGTCTGACTAGCGGTCGCACAGATACGCAGTATTTT.